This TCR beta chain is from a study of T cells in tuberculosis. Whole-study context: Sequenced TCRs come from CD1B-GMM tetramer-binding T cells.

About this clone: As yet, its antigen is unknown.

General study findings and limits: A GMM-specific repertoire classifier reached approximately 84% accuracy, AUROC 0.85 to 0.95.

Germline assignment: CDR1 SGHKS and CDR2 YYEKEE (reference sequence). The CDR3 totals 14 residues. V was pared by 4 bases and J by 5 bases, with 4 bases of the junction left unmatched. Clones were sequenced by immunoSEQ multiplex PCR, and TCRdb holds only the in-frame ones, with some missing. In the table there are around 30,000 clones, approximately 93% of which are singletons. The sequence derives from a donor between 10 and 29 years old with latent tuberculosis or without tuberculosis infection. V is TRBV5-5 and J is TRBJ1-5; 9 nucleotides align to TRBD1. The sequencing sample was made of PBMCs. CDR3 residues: CASSIRTGDQPQHF. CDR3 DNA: TGTGCCAGCAGCATAAGGACAGGGGATCAGCCCCAGCATTTT.